This passage covers 28 T cell receptor beta chains from one sample sequenced in a study of spatial heterogeneity in lung cancer. Time point described: blood at routine non-recurrence follow-up after resection. MiXCR, applied by TCRdb to the 5' RACE reads, yields one record per CDR3 protein. The sample carries over 85,000 distinct CDR3 sequences, 15% to 20% recorded once. This specimen consisted of PBMCs, obtained at follow-up. These receptors all come from a male donor with early-stage non-small cell lung cancer.

V gene TRBV29-1 combines with J gene TRBJ2-7; no firm D call. Germline V gives CDR1 SQVTM, CDR2 ANQGSEA. V was cut by 5 bases and J by 1 base, with 6 bases left in between. This CDR3 has 11 amino acids. The CDR3, as DNA: TGCAGCGTTCTTGCTTCCTACGAGCAGTACTTC. Its protein product is CSVLASYEQYF.

V gene TRBV29-1 combines with J gene TRBJ2-7, with D perhaps matching TRBD2 (6 bases). The CDR3 extends over 14 amino acids. Trimming shortened V by 6 bases and J by 5 bases, and 20 bases separated the two germline ends. CDR1 is SQVTM and CDR2 is ANQGSEA in the germline V gene. CDR3: CSVSPGLGGNEQYF. The CDR3 nucleotides are TGCAGCGTGTCACCGGGACTGGGAGGCAACGAGCAGTACTTC.

This clonotype was seen a few times. V gene TRBV4-1 combines with J gene TRBJ1-1, with D hard to call. Trimming removed 2 bases at V and 1 base at J, with 11 bases between. This CDR3 is 15 amino acids long. Germline V gene data show CDR1 as MGHRA and CDR2 as YSYEKL. The CDR3 sequence is CASSQRGLRNTEAFF. Here the CDR3 DNA reads TGCGCCAGCAGCCAACGCGGACTGCGGAACACTGAAGCTTTCTTT.

This clonotype was counted ten times or more. The V gene is TRBV5-6, the J gene TRBJ1-1; D possibly corresponds to TRBD1 (5 bases). This CDR3 region has 11 residues. Trimming pared 4 bases from V and 8 bases from J, leaving 9 bases between. CDR1 and CDR2 (germline): SGHDT, YYEEEE. Here the CDR3 reads CASSQSGEAFF. The DNA of the CDR3 is TGTGCCAGCAGCCAATCAGGGGAAGCTTTCTTT.

J is TRBJ2-1 and V is TRBV7-2; possibly TRBD2 for D (5 bases). Trimming stripped 4 bases from V and 2 bases from J, with 15 bases between. Germline CDR1 is SGHTA and CDR2 is FQGNSA. The CDR3 spans 16 residues. The CDR3, as DNA: TGTGCCAGCAGCTCGTTCCTCAGCGGCCCCTACAATGAGCAGTTCTTC. This codes for CASSSFLSGPYNEQFF.

This clonotype was counted many times. The chain combines TRBV27 with TRBJ2-3, with unresolved D. The CDR3 is 13 residues long. Germline CDR1 MNHEY, CDR2 SMNVEV (reference sequence). The ends were cut back, 6 bases at V and 2 bases at J, with 9 bases in the middle. CDR3 DNA sequence: TGTGCCAGCAGCGTCTACTACACAGATACGCAGTATTTT. It yields the protein CASSVYYTDTQYF.

This clonotype appeared a few times. The genes are TRBV28 and TRBJ2-1; D remains ambiguous. Trimming left V 8 bases short and J 5 bases short, with 10 bases between. This CDR3 comprises 12 residues. Germline V gene lookup returns CDR1 MDHEN and CDR2 SYDVKM. Here the CDR3 reads CASPERHNEQFF. In nucleotides, the CDR3 is TGTGCCAGCCCCGAAAGGCACAATGAGCAGTTCTTC.

The CDR3 nucleotides are TGCAGTGCTAGACCGGGACTAGCGGAAAATGAGCAGTTCTTC. Translated: CSARPGLAENEQFF. The rearrangement uses TRBV20-1 and TRBJ2-1, with TRBD2 identical over 11 bases. Germline V gene sequence: CDR1 DFQATT, CDR2 SNEGSKA (reference sequence). V dropped 2 bases and J dropped 7; count of bases not matched to a gene: 4. This CDR3 region has 14 residues.

In this sample, this clonotype turned up many times. The chain joins TRBV20-1 to TRBJ2-1; no clear D gene. Trimming left V 4 bases short and J 0 bases short, with 7 bases between. CDR3 size: 13 residues. Germline CDR1 DFQATT, CDR2 SNEGSKA (reference sequence). CDR3 sequence (DNA): TGCAGTGCTACACCTAGCTCCTACAATGAGCAGTTCTTC. The encoded protein is CSATPSSYNEQFF.

This clonotype was found a few times. The chain joins TRBV6-5 to TRBJ1-2; a weak D match, TRBD1 (5 bases). Per the germline V gene, CDR1 is MNHEY and CDR2 is SVGAGI. This CDR3 has 13 amino acids. The germline V and J ends were trimmed by 9 bases and 6 bases, with 17 bases remaining between them. The CDR3 DNA reads TGTGCCAGTGGACTCAAGGGCAGGGATGGCTACACCTTC. This translates into CASGLKGRDGYTF.

This clonotype was seen ten or more times. The V gene is TRBV10-3, the J gene TRBJ1-2; 9 bases align to TRBD1. V gave up 10 bases and J gave up 7 bases; unmatched junction bases: 10. Germline V gives CDR1 ENHRY, CDR2 SYGVKD. This CDR3 has 13 residues. The CDR3 DNA reads TGTGCCACCCCGGGACAGGGACTCTTTGGCTACACCTTC. Translated: CATPGQGLFGYTF.

The J gene is TRBJ2-7, the V gene TRBV6-5; D remains unclear. There are 12 residues in the CDR3. V was pared by 6 bases and J by 5 bases, with 11 bases between. Germline V gives CDR1 MNHEY, CDR2 SVGAGI. DNA of the CDR3: TGTGCCAGCAGGGCCTCCCTGCACGAGCAGTACTTC. Translating gives CASRASLHEQYF.

The gene calls are TRBV4-1 and TRBJ2-5; D possibly uses TRBD1 or TRBD2 (5 bases each). The germline V gene encodes CDR1 MGHRA and CDR2 YSYEKL. Trimming stripped 6 bases from V and 5 bases from J, with 16 bases between. This CDR3 is 14 amino acids long. The CDR3 coding sequence is TGCGCCAGCAGATCCAAAGAGGGGATCGAGACCCAGTACTTC. It translates to CASRSKEGIETQYF.

This clonotype was observed a few times. V and J are TRBV18 and TRBJ1-1; D gene ambiguous. Per the germline V gene, CDR1 is KGHSH and CDR2 is LQKENI. V was trimmed by 1 base and J by 4 bases, leaving 10 bases between them. CDR3 length: 14 amino acids. CDR3 nucleotides: TGTGCCAGCTCACCACTAAAGGAGGGCACTGAAGCTTTCTTT. Translating gives CASSPLKEGTEAFF.

This clonotype was seen many times. The chain is built from TRBV12-2 and TRBJ1-4. TRBV12-2 is a documented pseudogene. The CDR3 runs to 13 residues. CDR3 coding DNA: TGTGCAAGTCGCTTACCCACAAGTAAAAAACTGTTTTTT. Its translation is CASRLPTSKKLFF.

The V and J genes are TRBV3-1 and TRBJ1-6; D is perhaps TRBD1 (6 bases). The germline V gene has CDR1 LGHDT and CDR2 YNNKEL (reference sequence). V lost 7 bases and J lost 7, with 11 bases in between. The CDR3 is 13 amino acids. CDR3 DNA: TGTGCCAGCAAATCAGGGGCCAATTCACCCCTCCACTTT. Protein sequence: CASKSGANSPLHF.

The rearrangement joins TRBV7-2 to TRBJ1-3; no clear D. V was pared by 5 bases and J by 1 base, with 3 bases between. The length of the CDR3 is 12 residues. Per germline, CDR1 SGHTA and CDR2 FQGNSA. CDR3 in amino acids: CASSPSGNTIYF. In DNA form, the CDR3 reads TGTGCCAGCAGCCCTTCTGGAAACACCATATATTTT.

This clonotype was detected only a few times. The chain combines TRBV3-1 with TRBJ2-1; 8 bases fit TRBD1. Germline loops: CDR1 LGHDT, CDR2 YNNKEL (reference sequence). CDR3 length equals 18 residues. With 0 bases clipped from V and 3 bases from J, the junction kept 10 bases outside the gene matches. The CDR3 DNA reads TGTGCCAGCAGCCAAGAAGACGGACAGGGAAAAATCTACAATGAGCAGTTCTTC. Encoded protein: CASSQEDGQGKIYNEQFF.

The rearrangement uses TRBV7-9 and TRBJ1-4, with D maybe TRBD1 (5 bases). CDR3 size: 13 residues. V lost 5 bases and J 5 bases, leaving 9 bases between the germline ends. CDR1 is SEHNR, CDR2 FQNEAQ, per germline (reference sequence). CDR3 DNA sequence: TGTGCCAGCAGCCCCCGGGACAATGAAAAACTGTTTTTT. It encodes CASSPRDNEKLFF.

Turning to this clonotype: One junction end does not reproduce the germline sequence, and a read error may be involved. V usage is TRBV12-3 or TRBV12-4 and J usage is TRBJ2-3; no definite D call. This CDR3 region has 15 residues. DNA for the CDR3: TGTGTCAGCAGGACCCTCGGTGCTAGCACAGATACGCAGTATTTT. As protein: CVSRTLGASTDTQYF.

This clonotype has just a few counts. The CDR3 DNA reads as TGTGCCACCGCGGCGGGCGAAGCGGATTACACAGATACGCAGTATTTT. Translating gives CATAAGEADYTDTQYF. The J gene is TRBJ2-3, the V gene TRBV15, with TRBD2 as a possible D gene (5 bases). Germline V lookup: CDR1 LNHNV, CDR2 YYDKDF (reference sequence). The CDR3 has 16 residues. Trimming pared 8 bases from V and 2 bases from J, leaving 20 bases between.

This clonotype has a handful of counts. The chain carries TRBV5-1 and TRBJ1-6; D uncertain. Germline V gives CDR1 SGHRS, CDR2 YFSETQ. The CDR3 has 15 amino acids. V was shortened by 4 bases and J by 7 bases, with 15 bases between the two germline ends. The CDR3 reads CASSPGGSENSPLHF. In DNA form, the CDR3 reads TGCGCCAGCAGCCCGGGCGGGTCCGAGAATTCACCCCTCCACTTT.

This clonotype was counted a few times. This sequence joins TRBV19 and TRBJ2-3; D call uncertain. V was trimmed by 3 bases and J by 2 bases, leaving 6 bases between them. The CDR3 runs 13 residues. Germline V gene lookup returns CDR1 LNHDA and CDR2 SQIVND (reference sequence). CDR3 in amino acids: CASSIVTTDTQYF. The CDR3 DNA reads TGTGCCAGTAGTATCGTAACCACAGATACGCAGTATTTT.

This clonotype was recorded at least ten times. The chain is built from TRBV30 and TRBJ1-6; perhaps TRBD1 as D (5 bases). The CDR3 contains 18 residues. Germline V CDR1 and CDR2: GTSNPN, SVGIG (reference sequence). Trimming shortened V by 2 bases and J by 0 bases, and 17 bases separated the two germline ends. The CDR3 spells CAWSQRDWASSYNSPLHF. The CDR3 bases are TGTGCCTGGAGTCAACGGGACTGGGCAAGCTCCTATAATTCACCCCTCCACTTT.

The chain joins TRBV3-1 to TRBJ2-7; D might be TRBD2 (6 bases). Trimming pared 5 bases from V and 1 base from J, leaving 18 bases between. The V gene's germline CDR1 is LGHDT and CDR2 YNNKEL (reference sequence). The CDR3 spans 16 residues. The CDR3, as DNA: TGTGCCAGCAGCTCGGGGACGGGAGAATTATCCTACGAGCAGTACTTC. Amino acid sequence: CASSSGTGELSYEQYF.

This rearrangement joins TRBV7-2 to TRBJ2-1; D tentatively reads TRBD1 or TRBD2 (5 bases each). Germline-derived CDR1 and CDR2 are SGHTA and FQGNSA. The ends were cut back, 11 bases at V and 3 bases at J, with 17 bases in the middle. The CDR3 sequence is 14 residues long. The CDR3 protein is CAAGTTSNYNEQFF. CDR3 DNA sequence: TGTGCCGCCGGGACGACCTCAAACTACAATGAGCAGTTCTTC.

The chain carries TRBV3-1 and TRBJ2-7, with 13 bases that match TRBD2. CDR1 is LGHDT and CDR2 is YNNKEL in the germline V gene (reference sequence). After removal of 4 bases from V and 0 bases from J, the junction contained 9 bases not matched to a gene. The CDR3 spans 18 residues. The CDR3 sequence is CASSPRTSGRSSSYEQYF. The CDR3 DNA is TGTGCCAGCAGCCCCCGGACTAGCGGGAGATCTAGCTCCTACGAGCAGTACTTC.

The genes are TRBV25-1 and TRBJ2-5; 10 nucleotides line up with TRBD2. CDR3 length: 13 residues. Germline V gene data show CDR1 as MGHDK and CDR2 as SYGVNS. Trimming cost V 6 bases and J 13 bases; bases outside gene matches: 11. In DNA form, the CDR3 reads TGTGCCAGCAGGGAGACTAGCGGGCTTTCCCGGTACTTC. Amino acid sequence: CASRETSGLSRYF.